This T cell receptor (beta chain) was captured in a study of blood T cell repertoires in COVID-19. Across the study: Samples taken during acute and convalescent COVID-19 were collected in the United States, Italy and Spain. Nucleic acid was either cDNA or gDNA, and it came from T cells, B-cell-depleted T cells, or PBMCs.

In the original processing: Counts of nucleated cells, estimated from reference gene primer amplification, were obtained. TCRdb's copy holds only in-frame clones and misses some; the assay was immunoSEQ multiplex PCR. V, J and clone size were drawn from that table, and D and trimming were deduced from the DNA. This sample has about 52,000 clones, with 89% found just once. The TCR originated in a man of 80 years or more with active or convalescent COVID-19. The sample consisted of peripheral blood.

The CDR3 nucleotides are TGTGCCAGCTTCTCCCGGGGGGGCCTGGTTCTATACTCTGGAAACACCATATATTTT. As protein: CASFSRGGLVLYSGNTIYF. The chain is built from TRBV3-1 (or the pseudogene TRBV3-2) and TRBJ1-3; perhaps TRBD1 as D (6 bases). This CDR3 is 19 amino acids long. From germline, CDR1 is LGHDT and CDR2 YNNKEL (reference sequence). V was cut by 8 bases and J by 0 bases, with 26 bases left in between.